The clone carrying this TCR beta chain was detected only a few times. One end of the junction fails to match germline, which may point to a read error. A second PCR, run for 7 to 11 cycles, used a sample-barcoded 5' primer plus a J-beta primer mix. A template-switch adaptor containing 12 random nucleotides labeled each cDNA molecule. TCRdb called the 5' RACE reads again in MiXCR, with one record for every CDR3 protein. This sample has 1 million or so distinct CDR3 sequences; less than 25% occur once, and the top ten carry approximately 0.75%. These data come from a study of blood T cells in healthy people across ages. Study background: Template switching retrieved approximately one barcoded beta molecule for each two T cells.

Every donor gave ten milliliters of peripheral blood. CDR3 length equals 12 residues. CDR1 and CDR2 from the germline V gene are SGHKS and YYEKEE (reference sequence). Another study also made use of these data, one on T cells of mothers and their children. That study adds: When mothers and children were related, their normalized repertoire overlap, which was always slightly higher, did not differ significantly from that of unrelated pairs.

This chain links TRBV5-5 with TRBJ2-7; D is ambiguous. What was sequenced was blood. This clonotype was obtained from a girl aged 2-10 years in good health. This CDR3 reads CAGSLSRYEQYF. Written as DNA, the CDR3 is TGTGCCGGCAGCTTGTCCCGCTACGAGCAGTACTTC.